This T cell receptor beta chain was profiled in a study of cytomegalovirus exposure and HLA in healthy donors. Study as a whole: Caucasian-associated ancestry cluster membership applied to about four fifths of about 370 genotyped donors.

The study's findings and limits: For most TCR beta V segments, an earlier analysis put the productive rate at about 87% or about 30% of the time.

About this clone: Its antigen is undetermined.

The study ran its PCR with 60 Vbeta and 13 Jbeta primers. Using immunoSEQ multiplex PCR, the repertoire was profiled, and TCRdb retains in-frame clones only, with some absent. The sample has about 100,000 clones, 76% seen once; the top ten hold 4.1%. The specimen sequenced was PBMCs. The receptor was isolated from a man aged 40-49 years in good health and CMV-seronegative.

The CDR3 nucleotides are TGCGCCAGCAGCCAAGCGGGGGGCATGGGCTATGGCTACACCTTC. Translated: CASSQAGGMGYGYTF. The gene calls are TRBV4-3 and TRBJ1-2; a possible D gene is TRBD1 (6 bases). This CDR3 comprises 15 residues. The V end lost 1 base, the J end lost 4 bases, and 13 bases lay between the germline ends. Germline CDR1 LGHNA, CDR2 YSLEER.